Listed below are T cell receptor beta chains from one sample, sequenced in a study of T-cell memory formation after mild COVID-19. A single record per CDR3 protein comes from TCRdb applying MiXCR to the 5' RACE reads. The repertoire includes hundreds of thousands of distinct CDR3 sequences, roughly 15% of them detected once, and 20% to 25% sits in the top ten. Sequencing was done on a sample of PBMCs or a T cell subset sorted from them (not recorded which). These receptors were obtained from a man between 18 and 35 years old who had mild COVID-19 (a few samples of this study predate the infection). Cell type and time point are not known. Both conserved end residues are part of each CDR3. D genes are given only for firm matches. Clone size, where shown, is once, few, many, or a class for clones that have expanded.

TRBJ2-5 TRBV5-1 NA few CASRTDQETQYF TGCGCCAGCAGGACAGACCAAGAGACCCAGTACTTC
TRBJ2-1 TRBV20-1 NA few CSAIRGFSYNEQFF TGCAGTGCCATAAGGGGGTTTTCCTACAATGAGCAGTTCTTC
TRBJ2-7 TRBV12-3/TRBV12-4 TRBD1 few CASSLESGQGEQYF TGTGCCAGCAGTTTGGAGTCGGGACAGGGCGAGCAGTACTTC
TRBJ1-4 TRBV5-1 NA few CASKQGSNEKLFF TGCGCCAGCAAGCAGGGCTCGAATGAAAAACTGTTTTTT
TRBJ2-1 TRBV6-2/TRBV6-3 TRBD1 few CASSSGQGSYNEQFF TGTGCCAGCAGTTCCGGACAGGGTTCCTACAATGAGCAGTTCTTC
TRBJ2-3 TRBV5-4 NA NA CASSPGTSTDTQYF TGTGCCAGCAGCCCCGGGACTAGCACAGATACGCAGTATTTT
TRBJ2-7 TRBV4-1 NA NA CASSQEWTDSGEQYF TGCGCCAGCAGCCAAGAATGGACAGACTCTGGGGAGCAGTACTTC
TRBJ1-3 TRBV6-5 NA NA CASSYSGSGISGNTIYF TGTGCCAGCAGTTACTCGGGGTCAGGGATCTCTGGAAACACCATATATTTT
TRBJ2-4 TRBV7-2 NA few CASSSWRAQGIQYF TGTGCCAGCAGCTCCTGGCGGGCCCAGGGCATTCAGTACTTC
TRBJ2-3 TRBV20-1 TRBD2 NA CSASDGGTDTQYF TGCAGTGCTAGTGACGGGGGGACAGATACGCAGTATTTT
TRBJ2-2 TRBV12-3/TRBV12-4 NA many CASRLAERNTGELFF TGTGCCAGCAGATTAGCGGAGCGGAACACCGGGGAGCTGTTTTTT
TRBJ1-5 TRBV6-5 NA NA CASSRRDGNQPQHF TGTGCCAGCAGCCGCCGGGACGGCAATCAGCCCCAGCATTTT
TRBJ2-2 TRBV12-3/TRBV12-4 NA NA CASRNEGYGELFF TGTGCCAGCAGAAACGAGGGCTACGGGGAGCTGTTTTTT
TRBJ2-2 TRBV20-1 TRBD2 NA CSARPGLANTGELFF TGCAGTGCTAGACCGGGACTAGCCAACACCGGGGAGCTGTTTTTT
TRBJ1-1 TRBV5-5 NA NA CASSLSGTLNTEAFF TGTGCCAGCAGCTTGTCCGGGACACTGAACACTGAAGCTTTCTTT
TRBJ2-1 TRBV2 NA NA CASSGGSSSYNEQFF TGTGCCAGCAGTGGGGGCTCCTCCTCCTACAATGAGCAGTTCTTC
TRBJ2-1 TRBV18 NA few CASSPPMGGPNEQFF TGTGCCAGCTCACCCCCGATGGGCGGGCCCAATGAGCAGTTCTTC
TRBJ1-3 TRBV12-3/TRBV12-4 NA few CASGRGTAGNTIYF TGTGCCAGCGGCCGGGGAACAGCGGGAAACACCATATATTTT
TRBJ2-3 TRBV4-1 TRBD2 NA CASSQDALAASTDTQYF TGCGCCAGCAGCCAAGATGCCCTAGCGGCTAGCACAGATACGCAGTATTTT
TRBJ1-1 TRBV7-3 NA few CASSLSASTENTEAFF TGTGCCAGCAGCTTGTCGGCCAGTACAGAGAACACTGAAGCTTTCTTT
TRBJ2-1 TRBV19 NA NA CASSTANSYNEQFF TGTGCCAGTAGTACAGCTAACTCCTACAATGAGCAGTTCTTC
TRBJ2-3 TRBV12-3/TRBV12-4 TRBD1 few CASSPKGQGTDTQYF TGTGCCAGCAGTCCTAAGGGACAGGGAACAGATACGCAGTATTTT
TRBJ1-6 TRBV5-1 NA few CASSLDGRANSPLHF TGCGCCAGCAGCTTGGATGGCAGGGCGAATTCACCCCTCCACTTT
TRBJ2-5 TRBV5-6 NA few CASSPIGVGETQYF TGTGCCAGCAGCCCCATCGGTGTCGGCGAGACCCAGTACTTC
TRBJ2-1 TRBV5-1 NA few CASSLEQPHNEQFF TGCGCCAGCAGCTTGGAGCAGCCGCACAATGAGCAGTTCTTC
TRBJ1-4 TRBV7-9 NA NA CASSTGEKLFF TGTGCCAGCAGCACGGGTGAAAAACTGTTTTTT
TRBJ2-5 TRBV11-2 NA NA CASSLLAAPSGETQYF TGTGCCAGCAGCTTATTGGCAGCCCCGTCGGGAGAGACCCAGTACTTC
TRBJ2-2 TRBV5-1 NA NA CASSSLGGELFF TGCGCCAGCAGCTCCCTCGGTGGGGAGCTGTTTTTT
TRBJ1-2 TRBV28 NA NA CASRDTQGARYGYTF TGTGCCAGCAGAGATACACAGGGAGCCCGCTATGGCTACACCTTC
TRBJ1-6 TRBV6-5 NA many CASSYSIHLEVFALHF TGTGCCAGCAGTTACTCGATCCACCTCGAGGTTTTCGCCCTCCACTTT
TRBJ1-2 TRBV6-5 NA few CASSTQTYGYTF TGTGCCAGCAGTACACAAACATATGGCTACACCTTC
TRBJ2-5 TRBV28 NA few CASSLLPRAGATAKRETQYF TGTGCCAGCAGTTTATTACCACGCGCGGGGGCTACCGCAAAAAGAGAGACCCAGTACTTC
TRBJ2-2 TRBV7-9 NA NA CASSPTDRMFNTGELFF TGTGCCAGCAGCCCGACCGACAGGATGTTCAACACCGGGGAGCTGTTTTTT
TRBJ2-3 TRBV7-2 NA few CASSVGSPTLGTQYF TGTGCCAGCAGCGTCGGGTCCCCAACCTTAGGTACGCAGTATTTT
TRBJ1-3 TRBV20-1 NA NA CSARHGGRVGNTIYF TGCAGTGCTAGGCATGGGGGCAGGGTGGGAAACACCATATATTTT
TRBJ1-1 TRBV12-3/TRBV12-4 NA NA CASSYGETEAFF TGTGCCAGCAGTTACGGTGAGACTGAAGCTTTCTTT
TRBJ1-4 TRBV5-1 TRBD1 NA CASKPGQGDEKLFF TGCGCCAGCAAGCCGGGACAGGGGGACGAAAAACTGTTTTTT
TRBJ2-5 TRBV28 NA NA CASSLGGARQETQYF TGTGCCAGCAGTCTAGGGGGGGCTCGACAAGAGACCCAGTACTTC
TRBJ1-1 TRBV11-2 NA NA CASTAGKAEAFF TGTGCCAGCACCGCCGGGAAGGCTGAAGCTTTCTTT
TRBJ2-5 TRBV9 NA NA CASSVVDGVPQETQYF TGTGCCAGCAGCGTAGTGGATGGGGTCCCACAAGAGACCCAGTACTTC
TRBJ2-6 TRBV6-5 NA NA CASSYSAGAGANVLTF TGTGCCAGCAGTTACTCGGCTGGGGCCGGGGCCAACGTCCTGACTTTC
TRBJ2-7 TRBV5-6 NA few CASSTVQILYEQYF TGTGCCAGCAGTACAGTTCAAATTCTTTACGAGCAGTACTTC
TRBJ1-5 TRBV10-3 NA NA CAISVEGGQPQHF TGTGCCATCAGTGTAGAGGGAGGTCAGCCCCAGCATTTT
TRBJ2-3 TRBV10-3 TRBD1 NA CAIRRTGVTDTQYF TGTGCCATCAGGAGGACAGGGGTAACAGATACGCAGTATTTT
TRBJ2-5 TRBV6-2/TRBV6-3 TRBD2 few CAIRQRGAQETQYF TGTGCCATCCGTCAGCGGGGGGCACAAGAGACCCAGTACTTC
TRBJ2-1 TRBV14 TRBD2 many CASSTYLGGGSYNEQFF TGTGCCAGCAGCACCTATTTGGGCGGGGGCTCCTACAATGAGCAGTTCTTC